Presented here are 16 T cell receptor beta chains from one specimen sequenced in a study of blood T cells in healthy people across ages. A J-beta primer mix and a sample-barcoded 5' primer were used in a second PCR of roughly 7 to 12 cycles. From the 5' RACE reads, TCRdb called clonotypes with MiXCR, one entry per CDR3 protein. The sample lists 750,000 to 950,000 distinct CDR3 sequences, about 27% occurring once. A further study also used this sample, focusing on T cells of mothers and their children.

Sequencing was done on a sample of blood. The receptors originated from a woman between 40 and 50 years old in good health.

This clonotype was seen a single time. Given a much more abundant clone one base away, this may be a read error. The J gene is TRBJ2-5, the V gene TRBV20-1, with unresolved D. Germline assignment: CDR1 DFQATT and CDR2 SNEGSKA (reference sequence). The CDR3 runs 11 residues. V was cut by 2 bases and J by 11 bases, with 12 bases left in between. CDR3 region: CSARRVDEQYF. CDR3 nucleotide sequence: TGCAGTGCTAGACGCGTAGATGAGCAGTACTTC.

There are a few counts of this clonotype. The chain links TRBV9 to TRBJ1-1; no clear D. The ends were cut back, 0 bases at V and 1 base at J, with 13 bases in the middle. Germline assignment: CDR1 SGDLS and CDR2 YYNGEE. CDR3 size: 16 residues. CDR3 in amino acids: CASSVGPVAANTEAFF. CDR3 nucleotide sequence: TGTGCCAGCAGCGTAGGGCCCGTCGCGGCGAACACTGAAGCTTTCTTT.

A word on this clonotype: An end of the junction does not agree with germline; a read error may underlie this. V and J are TRBV20-1 and TRBJ1-2; 8 bases match TRBD1. Germline V gene lookup returns CDR1 DFQATT and CDR2 SNEGSKA (reference sequence). The CDR3 covers 11 residues. The chain's CDR3 is CSAAGQGGYIF. In DNA, the CDR3 is TGCAGCGCTGCCGGACAGGGTGGCTACATCTTC.

In DNA, the CDR3 is TGTGCCAGCATGCTAGCCGGGGAGCAGTACTTC. Its translation: CASMLAGEQYF. The chain uses TRBV2 and TRBJ2-4, with D perhaps TRBD2 (5 bases). V was clipped by 7 bases and J by 13 bases, with 14 bases between them. Germline CDR1 reads SNHLY; CDR2 reads FYNNEI. The CDR3 spans 11 residues.

This clonotype has only one observation. The J gene is TRBJ2-7, the V gene TRBV28, with 8 bases identical to TRBD2. The CDR3 runs to 16 residues. Germline trimming cut 6 bases from V and 6 bases from J; bases unmatched to any gene: 16. The germline CDR1 and CDR2 sequences are MDHEN and SYDVKM. The CDR3 nucleotides are TGTGCCAGCAGCCTCGGGGGCGGCGGGGGGCCCTGCGAGCAGTACTTC. This encodes CASSLGGGGGPCEQYF.

For this clonotype: The junction departs from the called germline gene at one end, perhaps through a read error. The chain has TRBV7-9 and TRBJ2-2; the match to TRBD1 covers 11 bases. From germline, CDR1 is SEHNR and CDR2 FQNEAQ (reference sequence). This CDR3 has 16 residues. CDR3 region: CASNPPEGQGAGELVF. The CDR3 DNA sequence: TGTGCCAGCAACCCGCCGGAAGGACAGGGGGCCGGGGAGCTGGTTTTT.

This clonotype was seen more than once but under ten times. The chain carries TRBV9 and TRBJ1-2; D gene unclear. Looked up from germline, CDR1 is SGDLS and CDR2 is YYNGEE. The CDR3 has 15 residues. V was shortened by 0 bases and J by 4 bases, with 13 bases between the two germline ends. CDR3 loop: CASSVGPDGIYGYTF. The CDR3 nucleotides are TGTGCCAGCAGCGTAGGCCCGGACGGAATCTATGGCTACACCTTC.

Points on this clonotype: This may stem from a read error, because a much larger clone lies one nucleotide away. This sequence joins TRBV2 and TRBJ1-6; D uncertain. Germline V gene lookup returns CDR1 SNHLY and CDR2 FYNNEI. This CDR3 is built from 15 residues. Trimming cost V 6 bases and J 8 bases, with 17 bases left between them. The CDR3 protein is CASRVLSTADSPLHF. As DNA, the CDR3 is TGTGCCAGCAGAGTCCTGTCCACGGCTGATTCACCCCTCCACTTT.

As for this clonotype: Being one base from a much bigger clone, this may be a read error. The J gene is TRBJ2-4, the V gene TRBV5-1, with D tentatively TRBD1 (6 bases). Germline CDR1 reads SGHRS; CDR2 reads YFSETQ. Trimming took off 4 bases at V and 5 bases at J, with 16 bases between the two ends. CDR3 length equals 15 residues. CDR3 bases: TGCGCCAGCAGCCCTTCTTCCAACAGGGAAAACATTCAGTACTTC. This encodes CASSPSSNRENIQYF.

V gene TRBV10-2 combines with J gene TRBJ2-1; D may be TRBD1 (6 bases). Germline assignment: CDR1 WSHSY and CDR2 SAAADI. Trimming stripped 6 bases from V and 0 bases from J, with 12 bases between. The CDR3 loop spans 15 amino acids. This CDR3 reads CASSQDRFSYNEQFF. CDR3 DNA sequence: TGCGCCAGCAGCCAGGACAGATTCTCCTACAATGAGCAGTTCTTC.

This chain uses TRBV7-2 with TRBJ2-5; D gene unclear. The CDR3 has 16 amino acids. V was shortened by 5 bases and J by 6 bases, with 22 bases between the two germline ends. The germline V gene encodes CDR1 SGHTA and CDR2 FQGNSA. The CDR3 DNA sequence: TGTGCCAGCAGCCCCGGCGCCGGACGGCCCAAACAGACCCAGTACTTC. It codes for CASSPGAGRPKQTQYF. Full variable domain (rest looked up from reference TRBV7-2 and TRBJ2-5): GAGVSQSPSNKVTEKGKDVELRCDPISGHTALYWYRQSLGQGLEFLIYFQGNSAPDKSGLPSDRFSAERTGGSVSTLTIQRTQQEDSAVYLCASSPGAGRPKQTQYFGPGTRLLVL.

The chain recombines TRBV7-9 with TRBJ1-2; D is unresolved. CDR1 is SEHNR and CDR2 is FQNEAQ in the germline V gene (reference sequence). This CDR3 comprises 15 residues. Between the trimmed V and J ends, which lost 7 bases and 7 bases, there was a span of 22 bases. In nucleotides, the CDR3 is TGTGCCAGCAACGGCTGGCCGGCCCGGGATGGTGGCTACACCTTC. This codes for CASNGWPARDGGYTF.

This clonotype has a handful of counts. The chain has TRBV7-2 and TRBJ1-5, with no clear D. The CDR3 totals 13 residues. The V gene's germline CDR1 is SGHTA and CDR2 FQGNSA. Trimming took 8 bases from V and 4 from J, leaving 12 bases between them. The CDR3 loop is CASDTGINQPQHF. For the CDR3, the DNA is TGTGCCAGCGACACGGGGATTAATCAGCCCCAGCATTTT. The whole variable domain, remainder taken from reference TRBV7-2 and TRBJ1-5, is GAGVSQSPSNKVTEKGKDVELRCDPISGHTALYWYRQSLGQGLEFLIYFQGNSAPDKSGLPSDRFSAERTGGSVSTLTIQRTQQEDSAVYLCASDTGINQPQHFGDGTRLSIL.

The rearrangement joins TRBV7-9 to TRBJ1-1, with D possibly being TRBD1 (6 bases). The CDR3 spans 13 residues. The ends were cut back, 5 bases at V and 7 bases at J, with 14 bases in the middle. The V gene's germline CDR1 is SEHNR and CDR2 FQNEAQ (reference sequence). CDR3 coding DNA: TGTGCCAGCAGCCCCTCGGGGGGCGATGAAGCTTTCTTT. It codes for CASSPSGGDEAFF.

This clonotype was detected a few times. CDR3 nucleotides: TGTGCCTGGAGTTCCGGACAGGGCGGCACCGGGGAGCTGTTTTTT. Encoded protein: CAWSSGQGGTGELFF. V usage is TRBV30 and J usage is TRBJ2-2; 8 bases line up with TRBD1. Germline V lookup: CDR1 GTSNPN, CDR2 SVGIG (reference sequence). V gave up 2 bases and J gave up 4 bases; unmatched junction bases: 6. This CDR3 is 15 amino acids long.

A few counts support this clonotype. This may stem from a read error, because a much larger clone lies one nucleotide away. The CDR3 DNA reads TGTGCCAGCAGTAGTGGCCGCCCTTTCTATGGCTACACCTTC. This gives the protein CASSSGRPFYGYTF. The V gene is TRBV12-3 or TRBV12-4, the J gene TRBJ1-2; no reliable D call. The CDR3 runs to 14 residues. Trimming removed 5 bases from V and 4 bases from J, with 14 bases in between.